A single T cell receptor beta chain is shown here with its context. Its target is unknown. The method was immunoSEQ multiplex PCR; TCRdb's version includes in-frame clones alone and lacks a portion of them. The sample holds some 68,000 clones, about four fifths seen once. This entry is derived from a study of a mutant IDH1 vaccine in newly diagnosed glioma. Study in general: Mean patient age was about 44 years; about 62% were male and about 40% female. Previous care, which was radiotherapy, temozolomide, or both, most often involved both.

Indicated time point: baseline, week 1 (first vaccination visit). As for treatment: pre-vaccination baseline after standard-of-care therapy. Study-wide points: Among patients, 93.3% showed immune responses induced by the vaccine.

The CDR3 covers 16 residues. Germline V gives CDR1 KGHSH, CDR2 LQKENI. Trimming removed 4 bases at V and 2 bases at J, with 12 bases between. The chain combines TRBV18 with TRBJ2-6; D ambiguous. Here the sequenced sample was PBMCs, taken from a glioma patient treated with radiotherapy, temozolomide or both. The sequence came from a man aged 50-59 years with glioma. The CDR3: CASSQTKVAGANVLTF. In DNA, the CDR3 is TGTGCCAGCTCACAGACCAAGGTGGCTGGGGCCAACGTCCTGACTTTC.